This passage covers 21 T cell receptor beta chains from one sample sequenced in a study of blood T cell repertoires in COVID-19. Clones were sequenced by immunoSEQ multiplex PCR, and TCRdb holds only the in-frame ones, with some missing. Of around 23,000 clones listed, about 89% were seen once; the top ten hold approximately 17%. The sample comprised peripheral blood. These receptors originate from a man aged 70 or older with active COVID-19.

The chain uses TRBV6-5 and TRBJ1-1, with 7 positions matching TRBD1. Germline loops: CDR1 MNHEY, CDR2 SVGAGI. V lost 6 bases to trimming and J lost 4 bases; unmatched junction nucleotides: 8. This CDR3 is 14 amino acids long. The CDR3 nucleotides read TGTGCCAGCAGACACGGACAGGTTCCCACTGAAGCTTTCTTT. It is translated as CASRHGQVPTEAFF.

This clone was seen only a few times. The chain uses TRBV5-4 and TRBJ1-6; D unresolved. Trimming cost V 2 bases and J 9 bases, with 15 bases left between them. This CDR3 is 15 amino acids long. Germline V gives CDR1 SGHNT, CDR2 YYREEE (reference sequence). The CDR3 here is CASSLSWAPSSPLHF. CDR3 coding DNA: TGTGCCAGCAGCTTAAGCTGGGCGCCTTCTTCACCCCTCCACTTT.

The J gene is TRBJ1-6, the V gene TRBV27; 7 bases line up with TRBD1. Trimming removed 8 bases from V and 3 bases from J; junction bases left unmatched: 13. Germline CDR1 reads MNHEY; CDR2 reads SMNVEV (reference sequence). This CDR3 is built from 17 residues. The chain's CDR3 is CASSKGSTGNYNSPLHF. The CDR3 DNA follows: TGTGCCAGCTCCAAAGGGTCGACAGGGAACTATAATTCACCCCTCCACTTT.

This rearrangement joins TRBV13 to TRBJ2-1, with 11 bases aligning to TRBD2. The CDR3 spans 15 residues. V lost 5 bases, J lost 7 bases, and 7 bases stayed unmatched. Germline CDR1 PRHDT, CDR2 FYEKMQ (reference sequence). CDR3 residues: CASSPGTSGRNEQFF. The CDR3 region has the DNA TGTGCCAGCAGCCCCGGGACTAGCGGTAGAAATGAGCAGTTCTTC.

The CDR3 loop is CAISPGQGDEKLFF. DNA for the CDR3: TGTGCCATCAGTCCGGGACAGGGGGATGAAAAACTGTTTTTT. The chain has TRBV10-3 and TRBJ1-4; 11 nucleotides line up with TRBD1. The CDR3 consists of 14 residues. J gave up 6 bases and V 5 bases, and 2 bases lay outside the gene matches. Germline CDR1 and CDR2: ENHRY and SYGVKD.

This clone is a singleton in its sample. CDR3 in amino acids: CATRAGGPEFAEQYF. Written as DNA, the CDR3 is TGTGCCACGAGGGCGGGAGGGCCAGAATTTGCCGAGCAGTACTTC. The chain is built from TRBV19 and TRBJ2-7, with 9 bases aligning to TRBD2. The V gene's germline CDR1 is LNHDA and CDR2 SQIVND (reference sequence). The length of the CDR3 is 15 residues. V lost 10 bases, J lost 6 bases, and 16 bases stayed unmatched.

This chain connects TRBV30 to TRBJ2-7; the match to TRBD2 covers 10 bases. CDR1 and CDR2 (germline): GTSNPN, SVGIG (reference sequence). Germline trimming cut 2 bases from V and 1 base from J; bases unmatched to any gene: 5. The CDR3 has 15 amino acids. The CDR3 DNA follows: TGTGCCTGGAGTTTAGCGGGGGGCCGGTCCTACGAGCAGTACTTC. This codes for CAWSLAGGRSYEQYF.

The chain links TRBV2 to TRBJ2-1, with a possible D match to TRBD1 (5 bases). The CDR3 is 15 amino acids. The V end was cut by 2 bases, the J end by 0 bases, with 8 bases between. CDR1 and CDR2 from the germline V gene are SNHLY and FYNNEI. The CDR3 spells CASSEWTRSYNEQFF. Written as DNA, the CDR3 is TGTGCCAGCAGTGAATGGACACGCTCCTACAATGAGCAGTTCTTC.

Here the CDR3 DNA reads TGTGCCAGCAGATCTACAGGGGGAGGTACTGGGCAGTACTTC. Its translation: CASRSTGGGTGQYF. The V call is TRBV11-2, the J call TRBJ2-7; 8 bases fit TRBD1. There are 14 residues in the CDR3. Germline CDR1 is SGHAT and CDR2 is FQNNGV. The J segment lost 9 bases and the V segment lost 6 bases, leaving 13 bases of the junction unmatched.

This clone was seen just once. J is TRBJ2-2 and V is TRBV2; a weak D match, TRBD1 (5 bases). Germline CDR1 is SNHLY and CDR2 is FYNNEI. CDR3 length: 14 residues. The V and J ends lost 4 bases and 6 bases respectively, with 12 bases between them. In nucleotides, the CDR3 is TGTGCCAGCAGTGTAGGTAGGGGTCCCGGGGAGCTGTTTTTT. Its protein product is CASSVGRGPGELFF.

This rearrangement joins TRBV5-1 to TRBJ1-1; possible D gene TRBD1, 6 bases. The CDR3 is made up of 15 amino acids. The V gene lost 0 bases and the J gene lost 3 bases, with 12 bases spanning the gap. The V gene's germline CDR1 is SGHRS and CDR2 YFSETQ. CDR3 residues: CASSLEAGAYTEAFF. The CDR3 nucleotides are TGCGCCAGCAGCTTGGAGGCAGGGGCGTACACTGAAGCTTTCTTT.

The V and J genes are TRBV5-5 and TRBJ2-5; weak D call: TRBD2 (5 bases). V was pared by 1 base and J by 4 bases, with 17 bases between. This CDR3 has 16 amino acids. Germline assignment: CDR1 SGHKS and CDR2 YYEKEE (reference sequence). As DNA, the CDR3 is TGTGCCAGCAGCTTGTCTAGCAGGCGAAGTGGAGAGACCCAGTACTTC. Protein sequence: CASSLSSRRSGETQYF.

CDR3 protein: CASSRLAGANEQFF. Here the CDR3 DNA reads TGTGCCAGCAGCCGACTAGCGGGGGCAAATGAGCAGTTCTTC. The chain recombines TRBV2 with TRBJ2-1, with 12 bases matching TRBD2. There are 14 residues in the CDR3. V lost 6 bases, J lost 7 bases, and 4 bases stayed unmatched. Germline loops: CDR1 SNHLY, CDR2 FYNNEI.

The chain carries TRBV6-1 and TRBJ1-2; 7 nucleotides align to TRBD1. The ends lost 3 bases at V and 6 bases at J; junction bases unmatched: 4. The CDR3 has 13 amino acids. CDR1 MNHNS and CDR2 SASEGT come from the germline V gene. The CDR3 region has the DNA TGTGCCAGCAGTGACCTAACAGGGGATGGCTACACCTTC. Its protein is CASSDLTGDGYTF.

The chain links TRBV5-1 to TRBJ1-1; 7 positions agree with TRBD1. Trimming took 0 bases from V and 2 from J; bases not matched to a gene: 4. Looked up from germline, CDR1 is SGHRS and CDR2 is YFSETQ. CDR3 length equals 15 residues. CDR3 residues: CASSLARGRNTEAFF. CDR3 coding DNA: TGCGCCAGCAGCTTGGCAAGGGGGCGTAACACTGAAGCTTTCTTT.

The CDR3 coding sequence is TGTGCCAGCAGCTTAAGCCTTACAGGGGGCTATGGCTACACCTTC. The encoded protein is CASSLSLTGGYGYTF. This chain connects TRBV7-2 to TRBJ1-2; 8 bases are shared with TRBD1. The CDR3 loop spans 15 amino acids. Trimming at V came to 2 bases and at J to 4 bases, leaving 6 bases not matched to a gene. CDR1 and CDR2 (germline): SGHTA, FQGNSA.

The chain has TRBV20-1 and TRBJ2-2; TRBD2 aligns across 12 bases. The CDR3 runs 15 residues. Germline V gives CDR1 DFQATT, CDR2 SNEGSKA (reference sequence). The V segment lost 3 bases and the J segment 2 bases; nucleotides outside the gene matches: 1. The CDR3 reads CSASGLAGNTGELFF. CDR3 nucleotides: TGCAGTGCTAGTGGACTAGCGGGAAACACCGGGGAGCTGTTTTTT.

CDR3 nucleotides: TGTGCCAGCAGCACCCGTGGGACAGGATTCAACTATGGCTACACCTTC. It yields the protein CASSTRGTGFNYGYTF. The chain is built from TRBV11-3 and TRBJ1-2; 8 bases fit TRBD1. The CDR3 loop spans 16 amino acids. From germline, CDR1 is SGHNT and CDR2 YENEEA. With 5 bases clipped from V and 2 bases from J, the junction kept 10 bases outside the gene matches.

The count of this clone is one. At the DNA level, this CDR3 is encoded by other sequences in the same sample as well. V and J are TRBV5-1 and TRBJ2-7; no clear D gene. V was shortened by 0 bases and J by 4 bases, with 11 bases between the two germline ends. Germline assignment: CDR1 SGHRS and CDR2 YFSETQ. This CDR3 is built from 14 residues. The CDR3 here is CASSLGSGGYEQYF. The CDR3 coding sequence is TGCGCCAGCAGCTTGGGTTCGGGTGGTTACGAGCAGTACTTC. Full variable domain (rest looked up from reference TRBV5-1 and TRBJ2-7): KAGVTQTPRYLIKTRGQQVTLSCSPISGHRSVSWYQQTPGQGLQFLFEYFSETQRNKGNFPGRFSGRQFSNSRSEMNVSTLELGDSALYLCASSLGSGGYEQYFGPGTRLTVT.

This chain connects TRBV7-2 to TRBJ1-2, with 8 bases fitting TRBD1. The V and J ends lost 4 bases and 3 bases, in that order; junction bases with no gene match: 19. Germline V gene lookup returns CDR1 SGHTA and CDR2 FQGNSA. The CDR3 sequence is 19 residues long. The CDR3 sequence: CASSSSGGAQYWRDYGYTF. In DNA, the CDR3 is TGTGCCAGCAGCTCTTCAGGGGGCGCGCAGTATTGGCGCGACTATGGCTACACCTTC.

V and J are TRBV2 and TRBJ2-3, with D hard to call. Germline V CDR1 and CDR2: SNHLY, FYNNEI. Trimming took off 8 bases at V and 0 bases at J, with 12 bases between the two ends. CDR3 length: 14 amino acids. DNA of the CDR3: TGTGCCAGCCGAGGCGCGGTCAGCACAGATACGCAGTATTTT. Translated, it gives CASRGAVSTDTQYF.